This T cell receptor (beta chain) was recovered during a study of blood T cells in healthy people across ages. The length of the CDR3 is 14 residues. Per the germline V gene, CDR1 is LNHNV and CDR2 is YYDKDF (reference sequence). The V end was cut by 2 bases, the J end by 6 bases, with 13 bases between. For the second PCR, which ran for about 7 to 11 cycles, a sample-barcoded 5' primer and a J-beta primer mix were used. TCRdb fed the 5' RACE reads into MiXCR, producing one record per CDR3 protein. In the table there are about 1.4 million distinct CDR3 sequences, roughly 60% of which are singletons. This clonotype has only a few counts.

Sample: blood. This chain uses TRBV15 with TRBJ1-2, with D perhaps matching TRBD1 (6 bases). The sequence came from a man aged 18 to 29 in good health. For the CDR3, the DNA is TGTGCCACCAGCAGAACCCTCTCAGGGGATGGCTACACCTTC. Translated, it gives CATSRTLSGDGYTF.